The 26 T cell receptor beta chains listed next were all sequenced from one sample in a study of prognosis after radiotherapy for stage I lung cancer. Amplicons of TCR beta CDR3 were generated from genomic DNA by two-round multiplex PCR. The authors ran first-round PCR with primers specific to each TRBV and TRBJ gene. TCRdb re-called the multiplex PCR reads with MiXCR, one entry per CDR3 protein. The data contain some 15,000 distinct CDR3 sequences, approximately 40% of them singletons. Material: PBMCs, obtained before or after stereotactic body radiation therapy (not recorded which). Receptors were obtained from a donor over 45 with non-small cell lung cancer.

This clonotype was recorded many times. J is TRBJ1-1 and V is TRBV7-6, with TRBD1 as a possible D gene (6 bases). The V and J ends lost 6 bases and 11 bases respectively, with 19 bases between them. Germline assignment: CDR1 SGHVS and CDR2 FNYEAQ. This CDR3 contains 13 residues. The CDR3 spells CASSNIGGSKAFF. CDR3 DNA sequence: TGTGCCAGCAGTAACATAGGGGGGTCGAAGGCTTTCTTT.

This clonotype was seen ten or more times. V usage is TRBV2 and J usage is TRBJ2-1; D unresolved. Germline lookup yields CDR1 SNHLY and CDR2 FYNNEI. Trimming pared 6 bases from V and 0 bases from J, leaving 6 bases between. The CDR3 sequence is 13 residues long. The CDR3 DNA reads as TGTGCCAGCAGCCGAGGCTCCTACAATGAGCAGTTCTTC. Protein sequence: CASSRGSYNEQFF. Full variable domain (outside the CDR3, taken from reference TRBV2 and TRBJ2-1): EPEVTQTPSHQVTQMGQEVILRCVPISNHLYFYWYRQILGQKVEFLVSFYNNEISEKSEIFDDQFSVERPDGSNFTLKIRSTKLEDSAMYFCASSRGSYNEQFFGPGTRLTVL.

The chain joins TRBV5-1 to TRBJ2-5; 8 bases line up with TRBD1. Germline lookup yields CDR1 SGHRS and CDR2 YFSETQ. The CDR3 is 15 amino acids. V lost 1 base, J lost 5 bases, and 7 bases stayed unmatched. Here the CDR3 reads CASSLLGTGDETQYF. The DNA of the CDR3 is TGCGCCAGCAGCTTGTTGGGGACAGGTGACGAGACCCAGTACTTC. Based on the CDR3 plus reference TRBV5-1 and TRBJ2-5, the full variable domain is KAGVTQTPRYLIKTRGQQVTLSCSPISGHRSVSWYQQTPGQGLQFLFEYFSETQRNKGNFPGRFSGRQFSNSRSEMNVSTLELGDSALYLCASSLLGTGDETQYFGPGTRLLVL.

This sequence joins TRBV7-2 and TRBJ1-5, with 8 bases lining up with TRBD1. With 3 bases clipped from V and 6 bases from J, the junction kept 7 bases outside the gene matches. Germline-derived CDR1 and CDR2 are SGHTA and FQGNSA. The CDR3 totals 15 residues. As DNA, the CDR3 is TGTGCCAGCAGCTTCGGAGACAGGGGTCGTCAGCCCCAGCATTTT. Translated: CASSFGDRGRQPQHF.

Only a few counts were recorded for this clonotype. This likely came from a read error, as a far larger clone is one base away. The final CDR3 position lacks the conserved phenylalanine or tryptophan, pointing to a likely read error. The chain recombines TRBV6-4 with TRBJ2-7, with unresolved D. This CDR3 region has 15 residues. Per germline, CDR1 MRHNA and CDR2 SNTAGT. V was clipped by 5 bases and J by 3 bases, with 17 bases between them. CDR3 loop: CASSYGSMVSYEQYL. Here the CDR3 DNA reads TGTGCCAGCAGTTACGGTAGTATGGTAAGCTACGAGCAGTACCTC.

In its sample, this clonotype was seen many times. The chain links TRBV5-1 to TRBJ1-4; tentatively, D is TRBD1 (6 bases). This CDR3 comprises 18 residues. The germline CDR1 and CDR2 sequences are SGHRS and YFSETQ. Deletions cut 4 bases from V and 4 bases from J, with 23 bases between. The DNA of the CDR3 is TGCGCCAGCAGCCTCACCGGGGGGGGGGCCGGATTTAATGAAAAACTGTTTTTT. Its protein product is CASSLTGGGAGFNEKLFF.

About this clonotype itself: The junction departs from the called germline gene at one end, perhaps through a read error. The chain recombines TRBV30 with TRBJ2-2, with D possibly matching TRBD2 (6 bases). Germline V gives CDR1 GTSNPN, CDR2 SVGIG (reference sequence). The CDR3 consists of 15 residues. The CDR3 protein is CDWSHDPPGTGELFF. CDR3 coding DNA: TGTGACTGGAGCCACGACCCTCCAGGGACTGGGGAGCTGTTTTTT.

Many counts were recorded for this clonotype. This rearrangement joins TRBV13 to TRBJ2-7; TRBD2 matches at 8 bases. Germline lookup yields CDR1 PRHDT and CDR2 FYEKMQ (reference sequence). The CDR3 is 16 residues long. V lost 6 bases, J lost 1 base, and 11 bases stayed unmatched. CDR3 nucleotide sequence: TGTGCCAGCAGTCCCAGGCGGGGGGCCCCATCCTACGAGCAGTACTTC. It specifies CASSPRRGAPSYEQYF.

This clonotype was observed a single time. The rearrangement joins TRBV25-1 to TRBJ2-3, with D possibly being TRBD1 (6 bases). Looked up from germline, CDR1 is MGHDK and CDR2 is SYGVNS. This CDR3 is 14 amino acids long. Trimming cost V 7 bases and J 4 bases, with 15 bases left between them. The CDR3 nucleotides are TGTGCCAGCACTCAGACAGGCGGGCCAGATACGCAGTATTTT. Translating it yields CASTQTGGPDTQYF.

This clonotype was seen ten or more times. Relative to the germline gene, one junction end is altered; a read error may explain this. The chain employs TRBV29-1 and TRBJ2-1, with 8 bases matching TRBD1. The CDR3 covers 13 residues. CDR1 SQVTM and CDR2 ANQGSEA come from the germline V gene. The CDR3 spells CSADGQGNNGQFF. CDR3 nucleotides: TGCAGCGCCGATGGACAGGGTAACAATGGGCAGTTCTTC.

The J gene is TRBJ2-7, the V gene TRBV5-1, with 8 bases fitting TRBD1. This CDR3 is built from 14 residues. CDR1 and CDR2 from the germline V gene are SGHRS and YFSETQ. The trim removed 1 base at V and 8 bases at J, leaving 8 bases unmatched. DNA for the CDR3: TGCGCCAGCAGCTTGATGGGACAGGATTCCAAGCAGTACTTC. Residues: CASSLMGQDSKQYF.

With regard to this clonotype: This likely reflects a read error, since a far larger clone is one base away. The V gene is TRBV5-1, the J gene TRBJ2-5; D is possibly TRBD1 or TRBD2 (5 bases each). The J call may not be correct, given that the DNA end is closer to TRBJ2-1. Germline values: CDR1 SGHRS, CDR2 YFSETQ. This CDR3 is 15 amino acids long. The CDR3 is CASSLETGRHNEQFF. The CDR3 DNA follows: TGCGCCAGCAGCTTGGAGACGGGGCGGCACAATGAGCAGTTCTTC.

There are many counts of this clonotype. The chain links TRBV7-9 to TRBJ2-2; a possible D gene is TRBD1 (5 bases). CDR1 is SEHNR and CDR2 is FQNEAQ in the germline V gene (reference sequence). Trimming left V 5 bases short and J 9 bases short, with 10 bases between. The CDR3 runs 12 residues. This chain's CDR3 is CASSPQGRELFF. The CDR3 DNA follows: TGTGCCAGCAGCCCCCAGGGCCGGGAGCTGTTTTTT. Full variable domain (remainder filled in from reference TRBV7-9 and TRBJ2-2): DTGVSQNPRHKITKRGQNVTFRCDPISEHNRLYWYRQTLGQGPEFLTYFQNEAQLEKSRLLSDRFSAERPKGSFSTLEIQRTEQGDSAMYLCASSPQGRELFFGEGSRLTVL.

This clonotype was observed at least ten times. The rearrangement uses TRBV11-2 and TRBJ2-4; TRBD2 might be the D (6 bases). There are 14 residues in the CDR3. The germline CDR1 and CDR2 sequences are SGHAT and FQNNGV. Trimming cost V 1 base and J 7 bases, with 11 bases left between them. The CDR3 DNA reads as TGTGCCAGCAGCTTAGCCGGGAGTGGGAACATTCAGTACTTC. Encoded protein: CASSLAGSGNIQYF.

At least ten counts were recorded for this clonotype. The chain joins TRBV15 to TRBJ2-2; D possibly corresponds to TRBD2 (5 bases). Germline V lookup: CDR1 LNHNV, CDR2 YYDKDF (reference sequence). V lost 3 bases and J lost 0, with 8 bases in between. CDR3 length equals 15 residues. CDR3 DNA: TGTGCCACCAGCAGCCGGAGGACGAACACCGGGGAGCTGTTTTTT. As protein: CATSSRRTNTGELFF. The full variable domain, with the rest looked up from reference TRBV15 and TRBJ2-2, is DAMVIQNPRYQVTQFGKPVTLSCSQTLNHNVMYWYQQKSSQAPKLLFHYYDKDFNNEADTPDNFQSRRPNTSFCFLDIRSPGLGDTAMYLCATSSRRTNTGELFFGEGSRLTVL.

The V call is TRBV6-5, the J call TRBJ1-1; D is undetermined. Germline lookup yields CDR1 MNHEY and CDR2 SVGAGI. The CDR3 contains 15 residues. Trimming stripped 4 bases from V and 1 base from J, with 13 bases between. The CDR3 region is CASSWAQAKNTEAFF. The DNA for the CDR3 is TGTGCCAGCAGTTGGGCCCAGGCAAAGAACACTGAAGCTTTCTTT.

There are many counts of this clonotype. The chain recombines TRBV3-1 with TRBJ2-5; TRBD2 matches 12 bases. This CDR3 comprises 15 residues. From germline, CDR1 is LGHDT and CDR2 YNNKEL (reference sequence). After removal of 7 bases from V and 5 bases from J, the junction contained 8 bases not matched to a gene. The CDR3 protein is CASNPSGGAKETQYF. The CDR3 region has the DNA TGTGCCAGCAACCCTAGCGGGGGGGCCAAGGAGACCCAGTACTTC.

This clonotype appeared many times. CDR3 in amino acids: CSARAAGTNEQFF. DNA for the CDR3: TGCAGTGCTAGAGCAGCGGGAACTAATGAGCAGTTCTTC. The chain carries TRBV20-1 and TRBJ2-1; 7 nucleotides line up with TRBD2. V shed 1 base, J shed 7 bases, and the junction held 4 bases outside the gene matches. Germline CDR1 and CDR2: DFQATT and SNEGSKA (reference sequence). The CDR3 is made up of 13 amino acids.

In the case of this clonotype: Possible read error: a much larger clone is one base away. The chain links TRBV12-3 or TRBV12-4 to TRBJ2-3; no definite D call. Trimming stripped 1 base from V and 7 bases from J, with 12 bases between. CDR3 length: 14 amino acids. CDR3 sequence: CASSLGPPSYTQYF. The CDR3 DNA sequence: TGTGCCAGCAGTTTAGGTCCCCCTTCGTATACGCAGTATTTT.

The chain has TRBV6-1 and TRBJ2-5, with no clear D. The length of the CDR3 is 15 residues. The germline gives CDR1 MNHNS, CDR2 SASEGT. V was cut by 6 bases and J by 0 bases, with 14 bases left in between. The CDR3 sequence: CASRHQSGHQETQYF. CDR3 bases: TGTGCCAGCAGACACCAATCGGGCCACCAAGAGACCCAGTACTTC.

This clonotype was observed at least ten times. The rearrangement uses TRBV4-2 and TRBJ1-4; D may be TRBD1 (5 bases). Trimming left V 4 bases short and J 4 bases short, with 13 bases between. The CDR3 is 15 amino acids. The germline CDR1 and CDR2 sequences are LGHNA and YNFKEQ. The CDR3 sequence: CASSLGTVNNEKLFF. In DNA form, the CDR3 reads TGTGCCAGCAGCCTCGGGACGGTGAATAATGAAAAACTGTTTTTT.

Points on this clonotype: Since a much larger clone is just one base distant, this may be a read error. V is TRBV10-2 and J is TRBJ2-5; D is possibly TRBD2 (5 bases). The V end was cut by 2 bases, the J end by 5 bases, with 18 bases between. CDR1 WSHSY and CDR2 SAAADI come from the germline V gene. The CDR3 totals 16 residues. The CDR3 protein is CASSERTGKYGETQYF. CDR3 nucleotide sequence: TGCGCCAGCAGTGAGAGGACCGGGAAGTATGGTGAGACCCAGTACTTC.

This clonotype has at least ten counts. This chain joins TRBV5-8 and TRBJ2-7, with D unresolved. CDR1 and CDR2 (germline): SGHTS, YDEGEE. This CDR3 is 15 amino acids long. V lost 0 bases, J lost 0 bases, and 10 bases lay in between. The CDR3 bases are TGTGCCAGCAGCTTGGATGTGGGTCGCTCCTACGAGCAGTACTTC. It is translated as CASSLDVGRSYEQYF.

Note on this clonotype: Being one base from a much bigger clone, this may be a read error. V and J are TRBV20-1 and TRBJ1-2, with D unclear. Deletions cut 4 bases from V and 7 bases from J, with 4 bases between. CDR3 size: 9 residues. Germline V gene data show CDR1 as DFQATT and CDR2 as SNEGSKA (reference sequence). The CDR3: CSATVGYTF. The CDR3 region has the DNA TGCAGTGCTACGGTTGGCTACACCTTC.

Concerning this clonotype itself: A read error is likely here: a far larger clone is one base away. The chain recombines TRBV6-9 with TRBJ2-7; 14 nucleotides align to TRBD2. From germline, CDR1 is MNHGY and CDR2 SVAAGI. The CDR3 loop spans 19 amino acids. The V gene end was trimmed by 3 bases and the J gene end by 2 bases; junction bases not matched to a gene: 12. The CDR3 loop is CASSYSQGTSGSLAYEQYF. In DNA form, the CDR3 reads TGTGCCAGCAGTTACTCTCAGGGGACTAGCGGGAGCTTGGCCTACGAGCAGTACTTC.

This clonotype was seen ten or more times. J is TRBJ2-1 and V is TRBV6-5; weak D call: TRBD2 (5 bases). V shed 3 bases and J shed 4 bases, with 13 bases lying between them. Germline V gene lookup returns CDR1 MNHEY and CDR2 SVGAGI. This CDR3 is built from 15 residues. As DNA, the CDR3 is TGTGCCAGCAGTTATACTAGGAATTTGTACAATGAGCAGTTCTTC. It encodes CASSYTRNLYNEQFF.